This T cell receptor (beta chain) was sequenced for a study of blood T cell repertoires in COVID-19. At the level of the study: Researchers got acute and convalescent COVID-19 samples from the United States, Italy and Spain. PBMCs, B-cell-depleted T cells, or T cells provided the cDNA or gDNA that made up the material.

CDR1 MNHEY and CDR2 SMNVEV come from the germline V gene (reference sequence). There are 16 residues in the CDR3. Methods used by the authors: Nucleated cell number was recorded as an estimate derived from reference gene primer amplification. Measured with immunoSEQ multiplex PCR; TCRdb has only the in-frame clones, and not every one. That table gives V, J and clone size, and the DNA gave D and trimming. The repertoire holds under 130,000 clones, with roughly 87% as singletons. As concerns this clone: The junction differs from germline at one of its ends, possibly a read error.

The TCR was taken from a human donor in a cohort sampled during active COVID-19. The chain joins TRBV27 to TRBJ2-1; D uncertain. Sequencing input: peripheral blood. The chain's CDR3 is CAIRPSRPASSNEQFF. CDR3 DNA sequence: TGTGCCATCCGGCCCTCGAGGCCTGCTTCCTCCAATGAGCAGTTCTTC.